One and the same sample provided the 21 T cell receptor beta chains below, sequenced in a study of T cell clonotyping in hematopoietic cell transplantation (dated by TCRdb to about 2021). Sample time point, as interpreted from the label and publication: recipient sample about 28 days before transplant, after cytoreduction. The library was obtained by the immunoSEQ multiplex PCR assay. TCRdb stores this immuneACCESS table with in-frame sequences only. Part of the clones is absent; in the studies checked, under half of the shortfall reflects unresolved V genes, and no reason is known for the rest. The sample table lists about 19,000 clones, roughly 80% of them with a count of one. The ten largest clones represent about a sixth of the sample. The specimen was peripheral blood mononuclear cells, collected before stem cell transplant. The receptors derive from a man aged 55 to 69 with acute myeloid leukemia. Some clones in this sample may be carry-over from other donors' samples.

V gene TRBV4-3 combines with J gene TRBJ2-1; 9 bases match TRBD2. The V segment lost 0 bases and the J segment 12 bases; nucleotides outside the gene matches: 9. This CDR3 is built from 15 residues. Per the germline V gene, CDR1 is LGHNA and CDR2 is YSLEER. DNA for the CDR3: TGCGCCAGCAGCCAAGATATCGCTAGCGGGGAGAGGCAGTTCTTC. This gives the protein CASSQDIASGERQFF.

The chain links TRBV9 to TRBJ2-7; 7 bases match TRBD2. CDR3 size: 15 residues. J lost 7 bases, V lost 0 bases, and 10 bases had no gene match. The germline V gene has CDR1 SGDLS and CDR2 YYNGEE. CDR3 sequence (DNA): TGTGCCAGCAGCGTAGGGAGCGGGGCCAAAAGGGAGCAGTACTTC. Translation: CASSVGSGAKREQYF.

The rearrangement uses TRBV7-6 and TRBJ2-3; TRBD2 matches at 7 bases. The CDR3 runs to 15 residues. Germline CDR1 SGHVS, CDR2 FNYEAQ. J gave up 4 bases and V 3 bases, and 7 bases lay outside the gene matches. The CDR3 sequence is CASSFAGLVPDTQYF. The CDR3, as DNA: TGTGCCAGCAGCTTTGCTGGACTAGTACCAGATACGCAGTATTTT. The variable domain in full, with the rest retrieved from reference TRBV7-6 and TRBJ2-3, is GAGVSQSPRYKVTKRGQDVALRCDPISGHVSLYWYRQALGQGPEFLTYFNYEAQQDKSGLPNDRFSAERPEGSISTLTIQRTEQRDSAMYRCASSFAGLVPDTQYFGPGTRLTVL.

This clone was observed a handful of times. The chain is built from TRBV27 and TRBJ1-2; D may be TRBD1 (5 bases). Germline CDR1 reads MNHEY; CDR2 reads SMNVEV (reference sequence). V shed 5 bases and J shed 4 bases, with 23 bases lying between them. The CDR3 is made up of 17 amino acids. CDR3 protein: CASSPQTGSGGIYGYTF. The DNA of the CDR3 is TGTGCCAGCAGTCCCCAAACAGGCTCCGGGGGAATCTATGGCTACACCTTC.

This clone occurred a few times. This rearrangement joins TRBV5-1 to TRBJ2-5; a weak D match, TRBD1 (6 bases). The CDR3 has 15 amino acids. Trimming stripped 0 bases from V and 2 bases from J, with 11 bases between. In germline, CDR1 is SGHRS, CDR2 YFSETQ. CDR3 region: CASSLEGHGQETQYF. The CDR3 nucleotides are TGCGCCAGCAGCTTGGAGGGACATGGGCAAGAGACCCAGTACTTC.

The rearrangement uses TRBV6-6 and TRBJ1-5; 8 bases map to TRBD1. The germline V gene encodes CDR1 MNHNY and CDR2 SVGAGI (reference sequence). This CDR3 is 15 amino acids long. The trim removed 5 bases at V and 6 bases at J, leaving 9 bases unmatched. The DNA for the CDR3 is TGTGCCAGCAGTGGTAGACAGGGGTCCCCTCAGCCCCAGCATTTT. Protein product: CASSGRQGSPQPQHF.

The CDR3 protein is CASSFGSGREPQHF. DNA of the CDR3: TGTGCCAGCAGTTTTGGCAGCGGAAGGGAGCCCCAGCATTTT. V and J are TRBV27 and TRBJ1-5; D call uncertain. Germline lookup yields CDR1 MNHEY and CDR2 SMNVEV (reference sequence). V was trimmed by 3 bases and J by 8 bases, leaving 14 bases between them. The CDR3 extends over 14 amino acids.

The rearrangement joins TRBV19 to TRBJ2-2; 9 bases fit TRBD1. This CDR3 has 14 amino acids. Trimming removed 7 bases from V and 3 bases from J; junction bases left unmatched: 3. The V gene's germline CDR1 is LNHDA and CDR2 SQIVND (reference sequence). CDR3 nucleotide sequence: TGTGCCAGTATGGGACAGGGTTACACCGGGGAGCTGTTTTTT. Amino acids: CASMGQGYTGELFF.

V is TRBV14 and J is TRBJ1-1; the D gene is possibly TRBD1 (6 bases). CDR1 and CDR2 from the germline V gene are SGHDN and FVKESK. The CDR3 length is 15 residues. Trimming took off 0 bases at V and 0 bases at J, with 8 bases between the two ends. The CDR3 DNA reads TGTGCCAGCAGCCAAGAGAGGGGGATGAACACTGAAGCTTTCTTT. The encoded protein is CASSQERGMNTEAFF.

The chain combines TRBV5-1 with TRBJ1-1; D gene ambiguous. Germline loops: CDR1 SGHRS, CDR2 YFSETQ. This CDR3 has 13 residues. Deletions cut 1 base from V and 0 bases from J, with 4 bases between. CDR3 in DNA: TGCGCCAGCAGCTTGCTCCTGAACACTGAAGCTTTCTTT. As protein: CASSLLLNTEAFF.

This clone has a handful of counts. CDR3 protein: CASRRDTEAFF. CDR3 in DNA: TGTGCCAGCAGGAGGGACACTGAAGCTTTCTTT. The V call is TRBV7-9, the J call TRBJ1-1; D is unresolved. V shed 6 bases and J shed 3 bases, with 5 bases lying between them. The germline gives CDR1 SEHNR, CDR2 FQNEAQ (reference sequence). This CDR3 region has 11 residues.

The rearrangement joins TRBV5-6 to TRBJ2-3; 10 bases are a match to TRBD1. The CDR3 has 15 amino acids. The V gene's germline CDR1 is SGHDT and CDR2 YYEEEE. Trimming cost V 2 bases and J 2 bases; bases outside gene matches: 2. The CDR3 nucleotides read TGTGCCAGCAGCTTTGGGACAGGGGCCACAGATACGCAGTATTTT. Translation gives CASSFGTGATDTQYF.

The chain uses TRBV6-6 and TRBJ2-7; 8 bases match TRBD1. Germline V gene lookup returns CDR1 MNHNY and CDR2 SVGAGI (reference sequence). The CDR3 length is 16 residues. Germline trimming cut 6 bases from V and 6 bases from J; bases unmatched to any gene: 16. CDR3 residues: CASRFGQGKESSEQYF. CDR3 in DNA: TGTGCCAGCAGATTCGGACAGGGAAAAGAATCTAGCGAGCAGTACTTC.

This clone was seen only once. This sequence joins TRBV19 and TRBJ1-5; D is uncertain. The V gene lost 5 bases and the J gene lost 2 bases, with 13 bases spanning the gap. CDR1 and CDR2 from the germline V gene are LNHDA and SQIVND (reference sequence). CDR3 length: 15 residues. In nucleotides, the CDR3 is TGTGCCAGTAGTTCCGTCCTGTGGGGCAATCAGCCCCAGCATTTT. It specifies CASSSVLWGNQPQHF.

CDR3 residues: CASSLFGPGQGVYEQYF. The CDR3 DNA reads TGTGCCAGCAGTTTGTTCGGACCGGGACAGGGGGTCTACGAGCAGTACTTC. This rearrangement joins TRBV28 to TRBJ2-7; 11 bases fit TRBD1. V dropped 3 bases and J dropped 3; count of bases not matched to a gene: 10. CDR3 size: 17 residues. CDR1 and CDR2 from the germline V gene are MDHEN and SYDVKM.

This clone was seen a handful of times. The gene calls are TRBV4-3 and TRBJ2-2, with 7 bases fitting TRBD1. V gave up 1 base and J gave up 5 bases; unmatched junction bases: 13. The CDR3 totals 18 residues. The germline CDR1 and CDR2 sequences are LGHNA and YSLEER. The CDR3 nucleotides are TGCGCCAGCAGCCAAGGGACCTCCCTGAGACAGGGAACCGGGGAGCTGTTTTTT. This translates into CASSQGTSLRQGTGELFF.

This clone was seen a few times. This sequence joins TRBV4-1 and TRBJ1-2; TRBD1 is a possible D gene (5 bases). Trimming stripped 0 bases from V and 7 bases from J, with 15 bases between. The CDR3 sequence is 15 residues long. Germline V gene sequence: CDR1 MGHRA, CDR2 YSYEKL. CDR3 nucleotides: TGCGCCAGCAGCCAAGATACAGGCCTTTCTAGTGGCTACACCTTC. It codes for CASSQDTGLSSGYTF.

The chain combines TRBV19 with TRBJ2-2; TRBD1 matches at 9 bases. The J segment lost 4 bases and the V segment lost 0 bases, leaving 6 bases of the junction unmatched. The length of the CDR3 is 17 residues. Germline loops: CDR1 LNHDA, CDR2 SQIVND (reference sequence). This chain's CDR3 is CASSIERGQGVTGELFF. The DNA for the CDR3 is TGTGCCAGTAGTATAGAAAGGGGACAGGGTGTCACCGGGGAGCTGTTTTTT.

The J gene is TRBJ2-1, the V gene TRBV6-5, with a tentative D call TRBD1 (6 bases). Trimming stripped 6 bases from V and 5 bases from J, with 17 bases between. CDR3 length: 15 residues. Germline assignment: CDR1 MNHEY and CDR2 SVGAGI. The CDR3 sequence: CASSRTGIRDNEQFF. The CDR3 nucleotides are TGTGCCAGCAGCCGCACAGGGATACGGGACAATGAGCAGTTCTTC.

The J gene is TRBJ1-6, the V gene TRBV12-5; 10 bases agree with TRBD1. The CDR3 runs 14 residues. J lost 9 bases, V lost 4 bases, and 3 bases had no gene match. CDR1 and CDR2 from the germline V gene are LGHNT and FRNRAP. This CDR3 is CASGSGQGTSPLHF. As DNA, the CDR3 is TGTGCTAGTGGTTCGGGACAGGGGACTTCACCCCTCCACTTT.

This chain connects TRBV30 to TRBJ1-2; 9 bases map to TRBD1. V trimming: 2 bases; J trimming: 7 bases; junction bases outside the gene matches: 2. CDR3 size: 12 residues. Per germline, CDR1 GTSNPN and CDR2 SVGIG (reference sequence). The CDR3 region is CAWSTGGVGYTF. For the CDR3, the DNA is TGTGCCTGGAGTACAGGGGGCGTTGGCTACACCTTC.